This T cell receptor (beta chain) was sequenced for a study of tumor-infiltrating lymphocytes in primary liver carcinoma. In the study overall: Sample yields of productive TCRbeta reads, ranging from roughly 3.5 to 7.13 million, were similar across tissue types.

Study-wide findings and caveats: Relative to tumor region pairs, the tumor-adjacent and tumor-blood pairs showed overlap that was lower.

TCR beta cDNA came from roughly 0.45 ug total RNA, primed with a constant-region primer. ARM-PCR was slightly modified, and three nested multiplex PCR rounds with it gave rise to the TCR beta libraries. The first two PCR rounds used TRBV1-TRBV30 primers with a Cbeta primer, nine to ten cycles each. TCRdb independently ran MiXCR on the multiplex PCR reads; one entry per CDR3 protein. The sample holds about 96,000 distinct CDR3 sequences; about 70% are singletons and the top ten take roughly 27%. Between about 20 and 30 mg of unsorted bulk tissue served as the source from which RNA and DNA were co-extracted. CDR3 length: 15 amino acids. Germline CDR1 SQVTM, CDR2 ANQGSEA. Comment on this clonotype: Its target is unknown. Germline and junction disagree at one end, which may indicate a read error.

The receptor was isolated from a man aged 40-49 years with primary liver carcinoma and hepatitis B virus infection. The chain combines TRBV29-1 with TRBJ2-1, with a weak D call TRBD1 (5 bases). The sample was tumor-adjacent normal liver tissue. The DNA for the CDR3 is TGCAGCGTTGAATCGACAGATACCTCCTACAATGAACAGTTCTTC. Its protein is CSVESTDTSYNEQFF.